The rows below give T cell receptor beta chains drawn from one sample of a study of OX40 agonist ivuxolimab in advanced cancers. Data came from immunoSEQ multiplex PCR; TCRdb stores just in-frame clones and leaves some out. The top ten clones hold approximately 2% of a sample with about 64,000 clones, 84% of them seen once. The source was CD4+ or CD8+ T cells sorted from blood, collected in a trial of the OX40 agonist ivuxolimab. The origin of the receptors is an adult with an advanced solid tumor such as melanoma, head and neck, liver or kidney cancer. Each CDR3 is given with its conserved first and last residue. A D gene is named only where the DNA matches it firmly. Size tells how often a clone was seen (once, few, many) or the class of an expanded clone, and some rows leave it out.

v_call: TRBV4-1
d_call: .
j_call: TRBJ2-3
clone_size: .
cdr3_aa: CASSRTSTDTQYF
cdr3_nt: TGCGCCAGCAGCCGGACTAGCACAGATACGCAGTATTTT

v_call: TRBV6-5
d_call: .
j_call: TRBJ1-5
clone_size: .
cdr3_aa: CASSKSSGAGQPQHF
cdr3_nt: TGTGCCAGCAGTAAATCCTCAGGGGCAGGACAGCCCCAGCATTTT

v_call: TRBV27
d_call: .
j_call: TRBJ1-4
clone_size: .
cdr3_aa: CASSPFGLNEKLFF
cdr3_nt: TGTGCCAGCAGTCCCTTCGGGCTCAATGAAAAACTGTTTTTT

v_call: TRBV5-1
d_call: .
j_call: TRBJ1-2
clone_size: .
cdr3_aa: CASSLVYLEEGYTF
cdr3_nt: TGCGCCAGCAGCTTGGTTTATCTGGAGGAGGGCTACACCTTC

v_call: TRBV19
d_call: .
j_call: TRBJ1-4
clone_size: .
cdr3_aa: CASSSQLGTNEKLFF
cdr3_nt: TGTGCCAGTAGTTCCCAGTTAGGAACTAATGAAAAACTGTTTTTT

v_call: TRBV19
d_call: TRBD1
j_call: TRBJ1-2
clone_size: few
cdr3_aa: CASNPTGTGVGYTF
cdr3_nt: TGTGCCAGTAACCCCACCGGGACAGGGGTCGGCTACACCTTC

v_call: TRBV11-2
d_call: .
j_call: TRBJ1-5
clone_size: .
cdr3_aa: CASSPQAAVGNQPQHF
cdr3_nt: TGTGCCAGCAGCCCTCAGGCGGCAGTAGGCAATCAGCCCCAGCATTTT

v_call: TRBV5-1
d_call: TRBD2
j_call: TRBJ2-1
clone_size: once
cdr3_aa: CASSLEGRDNEQFF
cdr3_nt: TGCGCCAGCAGCTTGGAAGGGAGGGACAATGAGCAGTTCTTC

v_call: TRBV14
d_call: .
j_call: TRBJ2-1
clone_size: .
cdr3_aa: CASSHANRNEQFF
cdr3_nt: TGTGCCAGCAGCCACGCTAACAGGAATGAGCAGTTCTTC

v_call: TRBV11-3
d_call: TRBD1
j_call: TRBJ2-1
clone_size: .
cdr3_aa: CASSLAGQYNEQFF
cdr3_nt: TGTGCCAGCAGCTTAGCGGGACAGTACAATGAGCAGTTCTTC